One and the same sample provided the 8 T cell receptor beta chains below, sequenced in a study of cytomegalovirus exposure and HLA in healthy donors (dated by TCRdb to about 2017). Libraries were built with the immunoSEQ multiplex PCR assay. The multiplex PCR relied on a mix of 60 forward primers for TCR Vbeta segments and 13 reverse primers for TCR Jbeta segments. Sourced from immuneACCESS, this table was stored by TCRdb with only in-frame sequences that have V and J called. A share of the clones is absent; for the studies checked, an unresolved V gene accounts for under half, and the remainder has no known explanation. Here the sample has over 200,000 clones; 70% occur a single time. The ten largest clonotypes hold 2.6% of the sample. The source material was PBMCs. The source of these receptors is a man aged 35 to 55 in good health and CMV-seropositive.

The chain employs TRBV12-5 and TRBJ2-5, with no clear D. The DNA end lines up better with TRBJ2-7; the J call may be wrong. The germline V gene encodes CDR1 LGHNT and CDR2 FRNRAP. This CDR3 contains 11 residues. CDR3 nucleotides: TGTGCTAGTGGTTCCCTGTACGAGCAGTACTTC. Translating it yields CASGSLYEQYF.

A word on this clone: An end of the junction does not agree with germline; a read error may underlie this. This rearrangement joins TRBV5-4 to TRBJ1-1; D possibly corresponds to TRBD1 (6 bases). The germline V gene has CDR1 SGHNT and CDR2 YYREEE (reference sequence). The CDR3 has 13 amino acids. CDR3 in DNA: TGTGCCAGCAGGTCGGACAGCGGGACTGGAGCTTTCTTT. Amino acids: CASRSDSGTGAFF. The whole variable domain, filled in from reference TRBV5-4 and TRBJ1-1, reads ETGVTQSPTHLIKTRGQQVTLRCSSQSGHNTVSWYQQALGQGPQFIFQYYREEENGRGNFPPRFSGLQFPNYSSELNVNALELDDSALYLCASRSDSGTGAFFGQGTRLTVV.

This clone was picked up a small number of times. This sequence joins TRBV7-9 and TRBJ2-1, with a weak D call TRBD2 (5 bases). The CDR3 sequence is 16 residues long. Trimming took 3 bases from V and 5 from J, leaving 17 bases between them. Germline V CDR1 and CDR2: SEHNR, FQNEAQ (reference sequence). DNA of the CDR3: TGTGCCAGCAGCTTCGAAGAGTCGGTCGGGGACAATGAGCAGTTCTTC. It translates to CASSFEESVGDNEQFF.

The rearrangement joins TRBV7-8 to TRBJ2-2; D is ambiguous. The CDR3 is made up of 14 amino acids. The germline gives CDR1 SGHVS, CDR2 FQNEAQ. Trimming stripped 4 bases from V and 1 base from J, with 7 bases between. The CDR3 region is CASSSSGNTGELFF. The CDR3 nucleotides are TGTGCCAGCAGCTCTTCCGGGAACACCGGGGAGCTGTTTTTT.

J is TRBJ2-5 and V is TRBV18, with D hard to call. The CDR3 has 13 residues. The V end was cut by 3 bases, the J end by 0 bases, with 5 bases between. Per the germline V gene, CDR1 is KGHSH and CDR2 is LQKENI. The CDR3: CASSPPYQETQYF. CDR3 nucleotides: TGTGCCAGCTCACCTCCGTACCAAGAGACCCAGTACTTC.

The rearrangement links TRBV5-6 to TRBJ1-3, with 8 bases identical to TRBD1. The CDR3 runs to 14 residues. V gave up 8 bases and J gave up 4 bases; unmatched junction bases: 8. Germline assignment: CDR1 SGHDT and CDR2 YYEEEE. CDR3 DNA: TGTGCCAGTAAGACAGGGGATCTGGGAAACACCATATATTTT. This codes for CASKTGDLGNTIYF. The variable domain in full, with the rest retrieved from reference TRBV5-6 and TRBJ1-3, is DAGVTQSPTHLIKTRGQQVTLRCSPKSGHDTVSWYQQALGQGPQFIFQYYEEEERQRGNFPDRFSGHQFPNYSSELNVNALLLGDSALYLCASKTGDLGNTIYFGEGSWLTVV.

The genes are TRBV5-1 and TRBJ1-5, with 10 bases matching TRBD1. Trimming at V came to 4 bases and at J to 5 bases, leaving 3 bases not matched to a gene. The CDR3 is 14 amino acids. In germline, CDR1 is SGHRS, CDR2 YFSETQ. The CDR3 region has the DNA TGCGCCAGCAGCCCAGGGACAGGGGATCAGCCCCAGCATTTT. Amino acids: CASSPGTGDQPQHF. Filled out from reference TRBV5-1 and TRBJ1-5, the complete variable domain reads KAGVTQTPRYLIKTRGQQVTLSCSPISGHRSVSWYQQTPGQGLQFLFEYFSETQRNKGNFPGRFSGRQFSNSRSEMNVSTLELGDSALYLCASSPGTGDQPQHFGDGTRLSIL.

The rearrangement uses TRBV6-1 and TRBJ1-5, with a tentative D call TRBD1 (6 bases). Germline CDR1 and CDR2: MNHNS and SASEGT. The CDR3 contains 14 residues. Trimming took off 7 bases at V and 6 bases at J, with 16 bases between the two ends. In DNA form, the CDR3 reads TGTGCCAGCACGTGGGAGGGACACAGTCAGCCCCAGCATTTT. Its translation: CASTWEGHSQPQHF.